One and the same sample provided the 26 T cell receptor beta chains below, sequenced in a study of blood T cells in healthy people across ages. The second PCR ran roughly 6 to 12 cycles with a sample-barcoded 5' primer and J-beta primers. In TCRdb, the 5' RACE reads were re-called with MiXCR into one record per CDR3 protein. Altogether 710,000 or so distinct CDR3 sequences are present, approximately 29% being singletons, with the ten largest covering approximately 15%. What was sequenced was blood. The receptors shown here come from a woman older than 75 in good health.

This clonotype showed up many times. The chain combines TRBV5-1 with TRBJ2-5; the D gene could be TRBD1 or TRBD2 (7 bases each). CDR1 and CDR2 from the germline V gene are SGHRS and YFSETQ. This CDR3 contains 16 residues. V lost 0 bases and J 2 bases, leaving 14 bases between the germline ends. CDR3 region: CASSLGPQGGQETQYF. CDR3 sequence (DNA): TGCGCCAGCAGCTTGGGTCCGCAGGGGGGGCAAGAGACCCAGTACTTC.

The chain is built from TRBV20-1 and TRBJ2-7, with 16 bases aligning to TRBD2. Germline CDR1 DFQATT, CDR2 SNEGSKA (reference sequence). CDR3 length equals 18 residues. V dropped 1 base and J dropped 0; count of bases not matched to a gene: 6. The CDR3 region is CSARASGLAGGPSYEQYF. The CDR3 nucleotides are TGCAGTGCTAGAGCTTCGGGACTAGCGGGAGGGCCCTCCTACGAGCAGTACTTC.

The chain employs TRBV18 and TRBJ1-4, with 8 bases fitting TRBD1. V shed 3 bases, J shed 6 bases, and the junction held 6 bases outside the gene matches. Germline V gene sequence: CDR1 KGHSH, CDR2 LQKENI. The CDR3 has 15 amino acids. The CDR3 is CASSPDQGADEKLFF. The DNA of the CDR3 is TGTGCCAGCTCACCCGACCAGGGGGCTGATGAAAAACTGTTTTTT.

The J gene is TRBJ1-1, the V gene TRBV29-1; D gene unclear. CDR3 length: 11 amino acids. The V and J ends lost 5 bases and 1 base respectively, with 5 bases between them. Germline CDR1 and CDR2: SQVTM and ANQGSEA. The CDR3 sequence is CSVSTNTEAFF. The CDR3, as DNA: TGCAGCGTTAGTACGAACACTGAAGCTTTCTTT.

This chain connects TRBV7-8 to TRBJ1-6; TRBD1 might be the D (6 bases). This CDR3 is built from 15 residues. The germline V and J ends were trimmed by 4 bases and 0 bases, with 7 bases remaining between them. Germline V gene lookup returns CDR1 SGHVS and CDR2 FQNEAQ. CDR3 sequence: CASSSDSSYNSPLHF. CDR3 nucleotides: TGTGCCAGCAGCTCGGACAGCTCCTATAATTCACCCCTCCACTTT.

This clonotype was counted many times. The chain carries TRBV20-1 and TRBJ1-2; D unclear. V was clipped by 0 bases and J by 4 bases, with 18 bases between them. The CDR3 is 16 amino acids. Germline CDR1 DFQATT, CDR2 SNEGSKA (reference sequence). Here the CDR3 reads CSARDKTFRSLYGYTF. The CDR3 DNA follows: TGCAGTGCTAGAGATAAAACGTTTAGGTCCCTCTATGGCTACACCTTC.

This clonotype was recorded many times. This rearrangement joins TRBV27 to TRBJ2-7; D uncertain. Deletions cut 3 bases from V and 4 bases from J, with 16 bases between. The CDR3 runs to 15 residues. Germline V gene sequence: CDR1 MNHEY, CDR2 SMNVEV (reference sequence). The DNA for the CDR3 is TGTGCCAGCAGTTTTAAGCCGTCGGGTCATTACGAGCAGTACTTC. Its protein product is CASSFKPSGHYEQYF.

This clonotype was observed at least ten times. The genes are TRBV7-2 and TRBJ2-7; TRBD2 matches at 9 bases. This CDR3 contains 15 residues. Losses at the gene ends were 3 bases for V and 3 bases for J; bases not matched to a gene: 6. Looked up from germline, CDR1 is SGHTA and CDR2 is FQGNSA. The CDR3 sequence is CASSLIAGEVYEQYF. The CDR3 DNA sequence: TGTGCCAGCAGCTTGATAGCGGGGGAGGTCTACGAGCAGTACTTC.

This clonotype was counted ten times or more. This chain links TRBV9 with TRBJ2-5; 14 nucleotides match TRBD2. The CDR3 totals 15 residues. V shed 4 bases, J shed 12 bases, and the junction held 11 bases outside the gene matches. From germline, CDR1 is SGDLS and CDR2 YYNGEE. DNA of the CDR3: TGTGCCAGCAGCTCTACCGGGACTAGCGGGGGAGAGGAGTACTTC. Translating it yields CASSSTGTSGGEEYF.

CDR3 DNA: TGTGCCAGCAGTGGAGGGGCTGGCGAGCAGTACTTC. It translates to CASSGGAGEQYF. V and J are TRBV6-1 and TRBJ2-7, with D perhaps given as TRBD1 or TRBD2 (5 bases each). CDR1 and CDR2 from the germline V gene are MNHNS and SASEGT. The CDR3 is 12 residues long. Trimming shortened V by 4 bases and J by 6 bases, and 10 bases separated the two germline ends.

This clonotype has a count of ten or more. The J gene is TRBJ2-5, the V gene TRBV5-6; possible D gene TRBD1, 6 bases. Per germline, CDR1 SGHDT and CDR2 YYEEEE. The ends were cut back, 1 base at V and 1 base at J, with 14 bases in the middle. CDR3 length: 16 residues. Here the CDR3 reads CASSLRTAHLQETQYF. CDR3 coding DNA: TGTGCCAGCAGCTTGAGGACAGCTCACCTCCAAGAGACCCAGTACTTC.

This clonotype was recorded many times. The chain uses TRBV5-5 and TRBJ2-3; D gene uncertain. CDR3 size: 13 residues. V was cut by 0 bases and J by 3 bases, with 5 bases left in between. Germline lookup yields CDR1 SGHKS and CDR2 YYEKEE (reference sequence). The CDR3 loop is CASSLARTDTQYF. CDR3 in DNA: TGTGCCAGCAGCTTGGCGAGGACAGATACGCAGTATTTT.

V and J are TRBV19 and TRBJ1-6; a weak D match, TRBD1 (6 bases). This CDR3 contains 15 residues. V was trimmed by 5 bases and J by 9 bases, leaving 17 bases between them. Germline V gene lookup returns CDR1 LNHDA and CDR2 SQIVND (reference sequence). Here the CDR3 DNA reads TGTGCCAGTAGTCTTCAGGGGAGTGAAGGTTCACCCCTCCACTTT. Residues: CASSLQGSEGSPLHF.

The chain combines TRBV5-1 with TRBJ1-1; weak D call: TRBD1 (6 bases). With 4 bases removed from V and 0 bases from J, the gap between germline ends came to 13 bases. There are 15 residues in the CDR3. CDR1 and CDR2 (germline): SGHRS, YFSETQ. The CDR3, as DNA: TGCGCCAGCAGCCGGACCCAGGGGTTGAACACTGAAGCTTTCTTT. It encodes CASSRTQGLNTEAFF.

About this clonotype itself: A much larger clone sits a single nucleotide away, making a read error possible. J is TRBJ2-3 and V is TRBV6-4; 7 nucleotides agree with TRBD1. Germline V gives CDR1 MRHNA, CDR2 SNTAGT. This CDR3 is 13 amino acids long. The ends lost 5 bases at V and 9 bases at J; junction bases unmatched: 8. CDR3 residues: CASSNTTGKTQYF. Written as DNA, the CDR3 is TGTGCCAGCAGTAACACGACAGGGAAGACGCAGTATTTT.

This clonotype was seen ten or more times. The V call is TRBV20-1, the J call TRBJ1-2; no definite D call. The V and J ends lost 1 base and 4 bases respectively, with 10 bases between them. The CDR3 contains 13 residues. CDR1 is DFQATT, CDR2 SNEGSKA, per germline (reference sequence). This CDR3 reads CSARVFGSYGYTF. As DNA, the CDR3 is TGCAGTGCTAGAGTATTCGGGAGCTATGGCTACACCTTC.

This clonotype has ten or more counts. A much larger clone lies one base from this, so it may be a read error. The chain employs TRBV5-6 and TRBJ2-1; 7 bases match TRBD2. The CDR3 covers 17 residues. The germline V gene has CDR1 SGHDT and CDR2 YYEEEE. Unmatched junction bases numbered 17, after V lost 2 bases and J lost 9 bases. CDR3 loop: CASSFSRLAAARAEQFF. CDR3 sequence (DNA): TGTGCCAGCAGCTTCTCTCGACTAGCCGCTGCTCGCGCTGAGCAGTTCTTC.

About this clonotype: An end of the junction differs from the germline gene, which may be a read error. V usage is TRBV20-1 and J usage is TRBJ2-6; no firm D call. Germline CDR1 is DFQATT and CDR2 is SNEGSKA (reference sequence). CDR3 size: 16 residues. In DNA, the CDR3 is TGCAGTGCTAGAGATCAACAGATCCCTGGGACCAACGTCCTGACTTTC. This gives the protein CSARDQQIPGTNVLTF.

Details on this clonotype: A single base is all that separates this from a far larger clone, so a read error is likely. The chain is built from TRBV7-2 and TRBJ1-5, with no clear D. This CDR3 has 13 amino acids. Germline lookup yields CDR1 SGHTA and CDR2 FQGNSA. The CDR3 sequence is CASSYSGNQPRHF. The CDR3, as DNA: TGTGCCAGCAGCTACAGCGGCAATCAGCCCCGGCATTTT.

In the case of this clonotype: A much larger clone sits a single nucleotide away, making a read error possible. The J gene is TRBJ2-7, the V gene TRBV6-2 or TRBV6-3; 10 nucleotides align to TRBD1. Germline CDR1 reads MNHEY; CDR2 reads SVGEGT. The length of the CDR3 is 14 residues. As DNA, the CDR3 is TGTGCCAGCAGGTACTCGGGACAGGGGAACGAGCAGTACTTC. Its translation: CASRYSGQGNEQYF.

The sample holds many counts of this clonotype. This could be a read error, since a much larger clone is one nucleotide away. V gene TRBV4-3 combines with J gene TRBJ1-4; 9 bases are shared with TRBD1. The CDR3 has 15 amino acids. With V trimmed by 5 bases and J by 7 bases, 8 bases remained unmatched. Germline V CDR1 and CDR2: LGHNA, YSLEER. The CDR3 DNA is TGCGCCAGCAGCTCGACCGGGACAGGGTGTGAAAAACTGTTTTTT. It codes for CASSSTGTGCEKLFF.

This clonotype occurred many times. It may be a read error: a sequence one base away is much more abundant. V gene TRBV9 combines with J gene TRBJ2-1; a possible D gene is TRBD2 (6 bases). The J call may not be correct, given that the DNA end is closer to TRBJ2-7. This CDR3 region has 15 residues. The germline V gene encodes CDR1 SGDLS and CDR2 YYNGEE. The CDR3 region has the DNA TGTGCCAGCAGCGGGGACTGGAGCTCCTACAATGAGCAGTACTTC. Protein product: CASSGDWSSYNEQYF.

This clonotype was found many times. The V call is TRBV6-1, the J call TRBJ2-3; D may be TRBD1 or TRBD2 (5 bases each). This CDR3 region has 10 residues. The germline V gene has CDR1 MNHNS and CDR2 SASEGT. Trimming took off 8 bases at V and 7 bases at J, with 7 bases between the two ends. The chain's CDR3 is CASEGYTQYF. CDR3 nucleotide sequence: TGTGCCAGCGAGGGGTATACGCAGTATTTT.

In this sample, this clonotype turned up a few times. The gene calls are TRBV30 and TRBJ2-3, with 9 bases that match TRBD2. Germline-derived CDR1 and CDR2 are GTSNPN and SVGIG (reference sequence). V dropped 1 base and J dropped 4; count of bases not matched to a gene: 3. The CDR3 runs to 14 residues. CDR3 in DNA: TGTGCCTGGAGTGATAGCGGGGGCTCAGATACGCAGTATTTT. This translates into CAWSDSGGSDTQYF.

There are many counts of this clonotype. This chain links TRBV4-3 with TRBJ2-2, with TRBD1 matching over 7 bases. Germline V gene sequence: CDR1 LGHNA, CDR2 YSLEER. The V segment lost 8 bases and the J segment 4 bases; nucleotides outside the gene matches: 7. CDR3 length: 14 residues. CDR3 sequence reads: CASDREMGTGELFF. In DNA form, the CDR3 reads TGCGCCAGCGACAGGGAGATGGGCACCGGGGAGCTGTTTTTT.

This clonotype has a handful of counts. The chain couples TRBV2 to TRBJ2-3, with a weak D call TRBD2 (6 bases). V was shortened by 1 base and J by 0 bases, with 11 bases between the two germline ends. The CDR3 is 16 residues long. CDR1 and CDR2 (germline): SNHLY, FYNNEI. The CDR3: CASSEGGGDSTDTQYF. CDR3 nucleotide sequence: TGTGCCAGCAGTGAAGGTGGAGGGGATAGCACAGATACGCAGTATTTT.